Included here is one TCR beta chain sequence, with context. The antigen is unknown. V was shortened by 3 bases and J by 2 bases, with 9 bases between the two germline ends. CDR3 size: 14 residues. A mixed TRB-A/B primer pool amplified rearranged TRB by multiplex touch-down PCR. MiXCR, applied by TCRdb to the multiplex PCR reads, yields one record per CDR3 protein. The top ten clones hold roughly a tenth of a sample with thousands of distinct CDR3 sequences, about 32% of them seen once. Amplification of TCR beta used genomic DNA extracted from peripheral blood. This entry belongs to a study of T cell repertoires in aging, cancer and after chemotherapy. Whole-study results and caveats: Compared with age-matched healthy donors, untreated hematological or solid cancer patients showed higher blood TCR clonality.

The rearrangement uses TRBV12-3 or TRBV12-4 and TRBJ2-3; D ambiguous. The receptor was derived from a human donor in good health. Sequencing was carried out using blood. DNA of the CDR3: TGTGCCAGCAGTTTCCGGCAGGACACAGATACGCAGTATTTT. This translates into CASSFRQDTDTQYF.